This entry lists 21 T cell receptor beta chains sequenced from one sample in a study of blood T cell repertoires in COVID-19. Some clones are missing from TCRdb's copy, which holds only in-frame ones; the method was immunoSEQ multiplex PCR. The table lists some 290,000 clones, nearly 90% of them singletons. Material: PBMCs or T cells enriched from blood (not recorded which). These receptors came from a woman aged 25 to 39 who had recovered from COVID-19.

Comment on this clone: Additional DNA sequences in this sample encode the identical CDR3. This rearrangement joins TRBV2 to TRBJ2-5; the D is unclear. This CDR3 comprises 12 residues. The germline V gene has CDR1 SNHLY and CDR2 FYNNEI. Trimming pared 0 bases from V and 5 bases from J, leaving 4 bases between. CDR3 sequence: CASSEARETQYF. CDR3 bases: TGTGCCAGCAGTGAAGCTCGGGAGACCCAGTACTTC.

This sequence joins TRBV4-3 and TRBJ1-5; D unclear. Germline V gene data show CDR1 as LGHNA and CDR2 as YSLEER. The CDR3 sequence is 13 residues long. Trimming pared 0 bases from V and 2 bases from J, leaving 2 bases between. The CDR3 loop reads CASSQDGNQPQHF. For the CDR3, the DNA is TGCGCCAGCAGCCAAGACGGCAATCAGCCCCAGCATTTT.

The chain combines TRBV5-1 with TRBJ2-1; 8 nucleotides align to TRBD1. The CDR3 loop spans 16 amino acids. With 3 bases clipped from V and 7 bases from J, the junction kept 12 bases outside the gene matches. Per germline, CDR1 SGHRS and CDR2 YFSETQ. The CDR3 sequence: CASSWRTGRLLNEQFF. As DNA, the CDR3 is TGCGCCAGCAGCTGGAGGACAGGGAGACTTTTGAATGAGCAGTTCTTC.

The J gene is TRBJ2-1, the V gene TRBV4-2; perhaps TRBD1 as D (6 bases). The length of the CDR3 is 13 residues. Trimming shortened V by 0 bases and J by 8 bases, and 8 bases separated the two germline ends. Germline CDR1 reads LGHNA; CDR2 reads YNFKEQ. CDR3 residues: CASSQDGGYEQFF. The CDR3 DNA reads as TGTGCCAGCAGCCAAGATGGGGGCTATGAGCAGTTCTTC.

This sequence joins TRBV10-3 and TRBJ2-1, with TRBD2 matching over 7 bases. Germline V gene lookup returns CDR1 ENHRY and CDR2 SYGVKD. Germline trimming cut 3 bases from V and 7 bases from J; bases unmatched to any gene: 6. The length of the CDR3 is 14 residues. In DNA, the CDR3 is TGTGCCATCAGTGAAGCGACTAGCCGAAATGAGCAGTTCTTC. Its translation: CAISEATSRNEQFF.

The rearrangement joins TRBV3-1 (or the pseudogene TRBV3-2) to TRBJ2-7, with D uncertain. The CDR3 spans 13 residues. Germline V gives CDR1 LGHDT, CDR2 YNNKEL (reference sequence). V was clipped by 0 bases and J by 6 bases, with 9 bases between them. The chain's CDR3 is CASSQDHTSEQYF. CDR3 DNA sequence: TGTGCCAGCAGCCAAGATCACACGTCCGAGCAGTACTTC.

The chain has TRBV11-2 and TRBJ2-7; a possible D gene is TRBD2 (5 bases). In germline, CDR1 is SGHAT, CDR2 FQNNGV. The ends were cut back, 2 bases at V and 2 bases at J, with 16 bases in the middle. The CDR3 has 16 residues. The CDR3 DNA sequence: TGTGCCAGCAGCTTATATACTTCGGACTTAGCCTACGAGCAGTACTTC. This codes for CASSLYTSDLAYEQYF.

The CDR3 coding sequence is TGTGCCAGCAGCTTAGCGACGGCGGAATCCTATGGCTACACCTTC. This gives the protein CASSLATAESYGYTF. V gene TRBV7-9 combines with J gene TRBJ1-2; D gene unclear. CDR1 is SEHNR and CDR2 is FQNEAQ in the germline V gene (reference sequence). V was cut by 0 bases and J by 4 bases, with 12 bases left in between. The CDR3 length is 15 residues.

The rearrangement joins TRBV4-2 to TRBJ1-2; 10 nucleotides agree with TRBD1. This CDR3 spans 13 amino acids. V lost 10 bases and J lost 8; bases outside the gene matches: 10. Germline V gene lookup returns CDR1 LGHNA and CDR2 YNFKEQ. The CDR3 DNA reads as TGTGCCACCCCCGACGGACAGGGGGAGGGCTACACCTTC. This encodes CATPDGQGEGYTF.

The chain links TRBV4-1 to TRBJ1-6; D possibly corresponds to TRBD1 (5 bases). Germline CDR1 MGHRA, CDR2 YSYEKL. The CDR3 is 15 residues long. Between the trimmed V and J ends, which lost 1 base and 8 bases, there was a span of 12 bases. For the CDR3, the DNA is TGCGCCAGCAGCCAAGGGACAAGACAGTATTCACCCCTCCACTTT. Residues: CASSQGTRQYSPLHF.

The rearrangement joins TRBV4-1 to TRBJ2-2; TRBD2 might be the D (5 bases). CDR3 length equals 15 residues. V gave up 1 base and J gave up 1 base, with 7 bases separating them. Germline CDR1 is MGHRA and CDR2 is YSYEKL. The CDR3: CASSQVAGNTGELFF. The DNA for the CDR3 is TGCGCCAGCAGCCAAGTTGCGGGGAACACCGGGGAGCTGTTTTTT.

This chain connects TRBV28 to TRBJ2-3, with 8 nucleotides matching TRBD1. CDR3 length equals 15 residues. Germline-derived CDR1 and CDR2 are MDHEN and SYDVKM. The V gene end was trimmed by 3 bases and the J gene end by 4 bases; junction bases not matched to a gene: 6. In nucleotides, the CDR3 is TGTGCCAGCAGTTTCCTGATGACAGGGGCAGATACGCAGTATTTT. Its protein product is CASSFLMTGADTQYF.

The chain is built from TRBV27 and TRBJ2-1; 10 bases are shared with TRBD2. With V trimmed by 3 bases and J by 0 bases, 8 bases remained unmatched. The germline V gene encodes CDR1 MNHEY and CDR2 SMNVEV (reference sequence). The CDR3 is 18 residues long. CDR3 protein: CASSLYLAGESSYNEQFF. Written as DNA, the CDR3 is TGTGCCAGCAGTTTGTATCTAGCGGGAGAGTCCTCCTACAATGAGCAGTTCTTC.

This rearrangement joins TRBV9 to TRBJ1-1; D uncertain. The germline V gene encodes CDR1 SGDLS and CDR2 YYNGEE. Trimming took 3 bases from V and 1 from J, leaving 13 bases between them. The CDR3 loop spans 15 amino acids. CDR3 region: CASSAVLGGNTEAFF. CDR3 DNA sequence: TGTGCCAGCAGCGCCGTCCTGGGAGGGAACACTGAAGCTTTCTTT.

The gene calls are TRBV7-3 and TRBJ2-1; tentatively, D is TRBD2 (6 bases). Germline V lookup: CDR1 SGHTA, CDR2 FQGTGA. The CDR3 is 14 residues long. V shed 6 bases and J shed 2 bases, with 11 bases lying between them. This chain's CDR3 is CASSPSGAYNEQFF. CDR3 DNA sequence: TGTGCCAGCAGTCCGTCGGGGGCCTACAATGAGCAGTTCTTC.

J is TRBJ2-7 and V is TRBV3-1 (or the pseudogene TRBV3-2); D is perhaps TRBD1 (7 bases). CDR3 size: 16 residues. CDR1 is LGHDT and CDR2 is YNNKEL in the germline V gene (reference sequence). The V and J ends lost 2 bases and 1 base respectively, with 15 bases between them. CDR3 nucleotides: TGTGCCAGCAGCCAAAACAGGGGCGGGAAGTCCTACGAGCAGTACTTC. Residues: CASSQNRGGKSYEQYF.

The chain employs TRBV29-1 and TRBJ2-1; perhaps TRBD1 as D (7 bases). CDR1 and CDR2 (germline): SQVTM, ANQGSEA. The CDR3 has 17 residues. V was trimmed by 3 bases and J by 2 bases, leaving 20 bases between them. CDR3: CSVDGGMWRGPYNEQFF. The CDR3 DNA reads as TGCAGCGTTGATGGGGGTATGTGGAGGGGGCCCTACAATGAGCAGTTCTTC.

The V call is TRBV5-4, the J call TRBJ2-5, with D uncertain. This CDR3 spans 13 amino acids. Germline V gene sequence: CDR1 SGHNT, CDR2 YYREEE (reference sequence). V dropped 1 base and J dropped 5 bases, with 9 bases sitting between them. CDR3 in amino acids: CASSLFLRETQYF. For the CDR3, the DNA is TGTGCCAGCAGCTTGTTCTTACGGGAGACCCAGTACTTC.

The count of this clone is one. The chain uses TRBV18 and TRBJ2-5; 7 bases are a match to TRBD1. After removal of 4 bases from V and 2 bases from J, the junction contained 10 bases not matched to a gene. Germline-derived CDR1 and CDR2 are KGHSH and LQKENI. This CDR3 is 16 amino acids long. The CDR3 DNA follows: TGTGCCAGCTCACGGAGAAGGGACAGAACTCAAGAGACCCAGTACTTC. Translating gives CASSRRRDRTQETQYF.

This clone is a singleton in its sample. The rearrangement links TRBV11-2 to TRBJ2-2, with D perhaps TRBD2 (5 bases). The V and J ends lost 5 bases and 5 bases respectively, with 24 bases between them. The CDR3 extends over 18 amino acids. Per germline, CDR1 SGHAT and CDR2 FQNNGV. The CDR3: CASSAYDGVTGWTGELFF. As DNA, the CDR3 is TGTGCCAGCAGCGCCTACGACGGCGTAACGGGGTGGACCGGGGAGCTGTTTTTT.

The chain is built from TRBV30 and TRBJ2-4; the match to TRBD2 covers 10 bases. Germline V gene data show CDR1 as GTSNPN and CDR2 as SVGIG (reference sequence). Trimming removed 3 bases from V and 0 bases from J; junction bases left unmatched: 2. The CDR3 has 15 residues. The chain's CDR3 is CAWRAGGLAKNIQYF. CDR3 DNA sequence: TGTGCCTGGAGAGCGGGAGGGCTAGCCAAAAACATTCAGTACTTC. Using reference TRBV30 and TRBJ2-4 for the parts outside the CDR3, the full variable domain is SQTIHQWPATLVQPVGSPLSLECTVEGTSNPNLYWYRQAAGRGLQLLFYSVGIGQISSEVPQNLSASRPQDRQFILSSKKLLLSDSGFYLCAWRAGGLAKNIQYFGAGTRLSVL.